Listed below are T cell receptor beta chains from one sample, sequenced in a study of cytomegalovirus exposure and HLA in healthy donors. This table comes from immunoSEQ multiplex PCR, and its TCRdb copy is limited to in-frame clones, with some not included. The sample consists of roughly 97,000 clones, approximately 80% of them appearing once. The sequenced sample was PBMCs. The receptors here all came from a woman aged 35 to 49 in good health and CMV-seronegative. Each CDR3 is given with its conserved first and last residue. D genes are given only for firm matches. Some rows mark clone size as missing; the rest say once, few, many or name a class of expanded clone.

- TRBJ1-4 TRBV7-9 - CASSPSGVPQTNEKLFF TGTGCCAGCAGCCCTTCGGGGGTCCCGCAAACTAATGAAAAACTGTTTTTT
TRBD1 TRBJ2-1 TRBV5-4 - CASSTGTGFLNEQFF TGTGCCAGCAGCACAGGGACAGGGTTTCTCAATGAGCAGTTCTTC
TRBD1 TRBJ2-2 TRBV6-6 - CASRDTGGPGELFF TGTGCCAGCAGAGATACAGGGGGCCCCGGGGAGCTGTTTTTT
TRBD2 TRBJ2-1 TRBV6-5 - CASSYLAGAYEQFF TGTGCCAGCAGTTATCTAGCGGGAGCCTATGAGCAGTTCTTC
- TRBJ1-3 TRBV4-1 - CASSQAGTGNTIYF TGCGCCAGCAGCCAAGCCGGGACTGGAAACACCATATATTTT
TRBD2 TRBJ2-3 TRBV7-2 - CASSREPLAASDTQYF TGTGCCAGCAGCCGAGAGCCACTAGCGGCTTCAGATACGCAGTATTTT
- TRBJ1-1 TRBV28 many CASSLPPTGFDTEAFF TGTGCCAGCAGTTTGCCTCCAACAGGGTTCGACACTGAAGCTTTCTTT
- TRBJ2-7 TRBV19 - CASSIRTAYEQYF TGTGCCAGTAGTATTCGGACAGCCTACGAGCAGTACTTC
TRBD1 TRBJ1-1 TRBV7-6 - CASSTRTGRRMNTEAFF TGTGCCAGCAGCACGAGGACAGGTCGCCGTATGAACACTGAAGCTTTCTTT
- TRBJ1-1 TRBV9 - CASSVEEMNTEAFF TGTGCCAGCAGCGTAGAAGAGATGAACACTGAAGCTTTCTTT
- TRBJ2-3 TRBV5-4 - CASSLGQAGSTDTQYF TGTGCCAGCAGCTTGGGACAGGCCGGTAGCACAGATACGCAGTATTTT
- TRBJ1-2 TRBV7-2 - CASSLGGLGGYTF TGTGCCAGCAGCTTAGGGGGCTTGGGAGGCTACACCTTC
- TRBJ2-7 TRBV28 - CASNPPGLLSYEQYF TGTGCCAGCAACCCCCCCGGACTACTCTCCTACGAGCAGTACTTC
- TRBJ1-6 TRBV21-1 once CASSKFRVSSYNSPLHF TGTGCCAGCAGCAAATTTAGAGTGAGCTCCTATAATTCACCCCTCCACTTT
- TRBJ1-1 TRBV7-9 - CSSSNGGGGLTWPEAFF TGTTCCAGCAGCAACGGAGGGGGGGGCCTAACATGGCCTGAAGCTTTCTTT
TRBD2 TRBJ2-7 TRBV4-3 - CASSLTSGYEQYF TGCGCCAGCAGCCTTACTAGCGGCTACGAGCAGTACTTC
- TRBJ2-4 TRBV5-4 - CASSATGTLAKNIQYF TGTGCCAGCAGCGCTACAGGGACCCTAGCCAAAAACATTCAGTACTTC
TRBD1 TRBJ2-7 TRBV4-3 - CASSQSHNRRTGADEQYF TGCGCCAGCAGCCAAAGTCACAACCGCAGGACAGGGGCGGACGAGCAGTACTTC
TRBD1 TRBJ1-2 TRBV7-9 - CASSLDETGHGYTF TGTGCCAGCAGCTTAGACGAGACAGGGCATGGCTACACCTTC
- TRBJ2-7 TRBV28 - CASRGRGSYEQYF TGTGCCAGCAGAGGAAGGGGTTCCTACGAGCAGTACTTC
- TRBJ2-1 TRBV19 - CASSIAGGAFYNEQFF TGTGCCAGTAGTATAGCCGGCGGGGCCTTCTACAATGAGCAGTTCTTC
- TRBJ1-1 TRBV7-2 - CASSSEASLRGAEAFF TGTGCCAGCAGCTCGGAGGCTTCACTTCGGGGAGCTGAAGCTTTCTTT
- TRBJ1-1 TRBV7-9 - CASSLAVPEAFF TGTGCCAGCAGCTTGGCCGTCCCTGAAGCTTTCTTT
- TRBJ2-7 TRBV7-2 once CASSPVAELYEQYF TGTGCCAGCAGCCCCGTGGCGGAACTATACGAGCAGTACTTC
TRBD1 TRBJ1-2 TRBV28 few CASNDVRGNSNYGYTF TGTGCCAGCAACGATGTCAGGGGGAACTCTAACTATGGCTACACCTTC
- TRBJ1-5 TRBV7-9 - CASSTDSDQPQHF TGTGCCAGCAGCACTGACAGTGATCAGCCCCAGCATTTT
- TRBJ1-2 TRBV28 - CASSQDSRGYTF TGTGCCAGCAGCCAAGACAGCCGTGGCTACACCTTC